Shown below are 10 T cell receptor beta chains from a single sample sequenced in a study of T cells after yellow fever vaccination. One entry per CDR3 protein results from TCRdb running MiXCR on the 5' RACE reads. The table shows 70,000 or so distinct CDR3 sequences, with 4.5% to 7.5% occurring only once. Sequencing used CD4+ T cells sorted from PBMCs, obtained roughly 14 days after the first yellow fever vaccination. Source of these receptors: a man between 18 and 35 years old who received the YFV17D yellow fever vaccine.

In its sample, this clonotype ranks as medium-sized. This chain connects TRBV27 to TRBJ1-2, with D possibly matching TRBD1 (5 bases). Trimming took 5 bases from V and 11 from J, leaving 15 bases between them. This CDR3 is built from 12 residues. Germline CDR1 reads MNHEY; CDR2 reads SMNVEV (reference sequence). CDR3 nucleotides: TGTGCCAGCAGTCCGGCCGGGGGGTGGTACACCTTC. The encoded protein is CASSPAGGWYTF.

Worth noting for this clonotype: This sequence may be a read error, since a much larger clone differs from it by one base. The chain carries TRBV20-1 and TRBJ1-2; unclear D gene. Germline values: CDR1 DFQATT, CDR2 SNEGSKA (reference sequence). V was shortened by 0 bases and J by 4 bases, with 12 bases between the two germline ends. The CDR3 sequence is 14 residues long. As DNA, the CDR3 is TGCAGTGCTAGAGATCGGCCAGGCGCCTATGGCTACACCTTC. Its protein product is CSARDRPGAYGYTF.

This clonotype was seen at least ten times. CDR3 DNA sequence: TGTGCCAGCAACCCGTTTTTCCGAGGGGGGGCCCCCGGCGCAGATACGCAGTATTTT. Encoded protein: CASNPFFRGGAPGADTQYF. V is TRBV11-3 and J is TRBJ2-3; a possible D gene is TRBD2 (7 bases). The V gene's germline CDR1 is SGHNT and CDR2 YENEEA. The CDR3 loop spans 19 amino acids. Trimming shortened V by 7 bases and J by 4 bases, and 30 bases separated the two germline ends.

This clonotype was seen ten or more times. The V and J genes are TRBV20-1 and TRBJ2-7; D not certain. The CDR3 is made up of 11 amino acids. The germline V gene has CDR1 DFQATT and CDR2 SNEGSKA (reference sequence). V was cut by 3 bases and J by 4 bases, with 7 bases left in between. The CDR3 bases are TGCAGTGCTAGGGAGAGATACGAGCAGTACGTC. It specifies CSARERYEQYV.

In this sample, this clonotype turned up many times. The chain carries TRBV5-1 and TRBJ1-3, with D perhaps TRBD1 (6 bases). Trimming shortened V by 4 bases and J by 4 bases, and 9 bases separated the two germline ends. The CDR3 covers 13 residues. Per germline, CDR1 SGHRS and CDR2 YFSETQ. The CDR3 DNA sequence: TGCGCCAGCAGCGCCGGGGGCGGAAACACCATATATTTT. Translation: CASSAGGGNTIYF.

This clonotype was counted ten times or more. This rearrangement joins TRBV20-1 to TRBJ2-1, with D perhaps TRBD1 (6 bases). The V gene lost 5 bases and the J gene lost 6 bases, with 14 bases spanning the gap. The CDR3 runs 13 residues. Per germline, CDR1 DFQATT and CDR2 SNEGSKA (reference sequence). The CDR3 DNA is TGCAGTGCTTACAGGGAGTGGAGCAATGAGCAGTTCTTC. Translating it yields CSAYREWSNEQFF.

This clonotype was picked up many times. The rearrangement uses TRBV20-1 and TRBJ1-1; TRBD1 aligns across 7 bases. This CDR3 spans 13 amino acids. In germline, CDR1 is DFQATT, CDR2 SNEGSKA (reference sequence). With 3 bases clipped from V and 5 bases from J, the junction kept 6 bases outside the gene matches. DNA of the CDR3: TGCAGTGCTAGGGGGGGGACAGTTACTGAAGCTTTCTTT. Encoded protein: CSARGGTVTEAFF.

This clonotype was seen repeatedly, ten times or more. The chain joins TRBV5-1 to TRBJ1-1; maybe TRBD1 (5 bases). Between the trimmed V and J ends, which lost 4 bases and 3 bases, there was a span of 7 bases. The CDR3 has 12 amino acids. Per germline, CDR1 SGHRS and CDR2 YFSETQ. CDR3 residues: CASSVGDTEAFF. CDR3 DNA: TGCGCCAGCAGCGTGGGGGACACTGAAGCTTTCTTT.

This clonotype was recorded at least ten times. This chain uses TRBV11-1 with TRBJ1-5; 10 nucleotides align to TRBD1. Germline CDR1 and CDR2: SGHAT and FQDESV (reference sequence). V shed 5 bases, J shed 1 base, and the junction held 2 bases outside the gene matches. The CDR3 extends over 15 amino acids. In DNA, the CDR3 is TGTGCCAGCAGCGAGGGACAGGGGAGCAATCAGCCCCAGCATTTT. It codes for CASSEGQGSNQPQHF.

Turning to this clonotype: A much larger clone lies a single base off, so this may be a read error. The genes are TRBV6-1 and TRBJ2-3, with 7 nucleotides matching TRBD1. V gave up 6 bases and J gave up 1 base; unmatched junction bases: 13. The CDR3 has 17 amino acids. Germline V CDR1 and CDR2: MNHNS, SASEGT. CDR3 nucleotides: TGTGCCAGCAGCCCCGGGACAGTGGTTTGGGGCACAGATACGCAGTATTTT. This gives the protein CASSPGTVVWGTDTQYF.